These T cell receptor beta chains were read from a single sample in a study of Japanese encephalitis immunity and Zika vaccine responses. MiXCR, applied by TCRdb to the 5' RACE reads, yields one record per CDR3 protein. Recorded for this sample: 68 distinct CDR3 sequences. The material was antigen-activated CD4+ T cells from blood, cultured, obtained during a Zika inactivated vaccine study. The receptors originated from an adult man who received an inactivated Zika virus vaccine. Each CDR3 is given with its conserved first and last residue.

CDR3 protein: CASSRDMGFYGYTF; J gene: TRBJ1-2; CDR3 length: 14; V gene: TRBV9
CDR3 protein: CASSQGHGQGSYNEQFF; J gene: TRBJ2-1; CDR3 length: 17; V gene: TRBV4-1
CDR3 protein: CASSLTTITEAFF; J gene: TRBJ1-1; CDR3 length: 13; V gene: TRBV7-3
CDR3 protein: CASSLGRSEAFF; J gene: TRBJ1-1; CDR3 length: 12; V gene: TRBV28
CDR3 protein: CATSIPGNTEAFF; J gene: TRBJ1-1; CDR3 length: 13; V gene: TRBV15
CDR3 protein: CASSPGLAGRTGELFF; J gene: TRBJ2-2; CDR3 length: 16; V gene: TRBV28
CDR3 protein: CASSQESMNTEAFF; J gene: TRBJ1-1; CDR3 length: 14; V gene: TRBV4-3
CDR3 protein: CASSLRDQETQYF; J gene: TRBJ2-5; CDR3 length: 13; V gene: TRBV6-6
CDR3 protein: CASSAKQAYEQYF; J gene: TRBJ2-7; CDR3 length: 13; V gene: TRBV18
CDR3 protein: CASSQEGRGDTEAFF; J gene: TRBJ1-1; CDR3 length: 15; V gene: TRBV4-3
CDR3 protein: CSARKGAENSPLHF; J gene: TRBJ1-6; CDR3 length: 14; V gene: TRBV20-1
CDR3 protein: CASSLVSTEAFF; J gene: TRBJ1-1; CDR3 length: 12; V gene: TRBV7-9
CDR3 protein: CASSWGAGGNYEQYF; J gene: TRBJ2-7; CDR3 length: 15; V gene: TRBV6-5
CDR3 protein: CASSQERAETYNSPLHF; J gene: TRBJ1-6; CDR3 length: 17; V gene: TRBV4-3
CDR3 protein: CSAREWETQYF; J gene: TRBJ2-5; CDR3 length: 11; V gene: TRBV20-1
CDR3 protein: CASSSDSLLGNEKLFF; J gene: TRBJ1-4; CDR3 length: 16; V gene: TRBV5-8
CDR3 protein: CASNIAGPVSYNEQFF; J gene: TRBJ2-1; CDR3 length: 16; V gene: TRBV5-6
CDR3 protein: CASSLAQTGGHPGVRAEQYF; J gene: TRBJ2-7; CDR3 length: 20; V gene: TRBV7-2